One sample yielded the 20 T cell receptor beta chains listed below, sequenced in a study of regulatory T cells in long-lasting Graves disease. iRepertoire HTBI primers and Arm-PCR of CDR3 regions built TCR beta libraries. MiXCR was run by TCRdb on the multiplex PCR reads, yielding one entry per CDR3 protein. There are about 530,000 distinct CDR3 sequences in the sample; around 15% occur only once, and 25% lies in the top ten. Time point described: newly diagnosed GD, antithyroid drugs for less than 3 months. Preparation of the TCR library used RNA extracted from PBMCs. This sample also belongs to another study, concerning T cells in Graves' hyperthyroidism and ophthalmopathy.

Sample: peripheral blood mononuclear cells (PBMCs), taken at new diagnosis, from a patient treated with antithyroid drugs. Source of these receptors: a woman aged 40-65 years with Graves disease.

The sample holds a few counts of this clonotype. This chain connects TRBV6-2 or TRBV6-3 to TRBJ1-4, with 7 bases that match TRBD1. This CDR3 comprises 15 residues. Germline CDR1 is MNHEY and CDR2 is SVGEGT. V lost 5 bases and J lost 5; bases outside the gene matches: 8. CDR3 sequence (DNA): TGTGCCAGCAGTGTACAGGGGCTAAAGAATGAAAAACTGTTTTTT. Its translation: CASSVQGLKNEKLFF.

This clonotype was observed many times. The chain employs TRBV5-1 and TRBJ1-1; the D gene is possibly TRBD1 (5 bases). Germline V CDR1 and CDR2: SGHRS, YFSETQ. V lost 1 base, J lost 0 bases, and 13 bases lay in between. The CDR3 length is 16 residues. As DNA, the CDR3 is TGCGCCAGCAGCTTGAGTAGTGGGGCTCTGAACACTGAAGCTTTCTTT. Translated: CASSLSSGALNTEAFF.

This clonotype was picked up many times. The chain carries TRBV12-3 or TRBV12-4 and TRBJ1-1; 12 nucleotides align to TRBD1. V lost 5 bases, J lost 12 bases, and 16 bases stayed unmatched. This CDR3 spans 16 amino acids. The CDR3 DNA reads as TGTGCCAGCAGTAGGGGGACAGGGGGCGGAACACGCAAAACTTTCTTT. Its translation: CASSRGTGGGTRKTFF.

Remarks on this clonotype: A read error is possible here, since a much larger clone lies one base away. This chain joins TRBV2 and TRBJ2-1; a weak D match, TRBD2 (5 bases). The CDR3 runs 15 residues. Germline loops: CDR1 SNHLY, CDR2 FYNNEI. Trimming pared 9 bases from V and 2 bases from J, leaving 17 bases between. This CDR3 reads CARPPGIAPYNEQFF. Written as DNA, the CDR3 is TGTGCCAGACCTCCCGGGATAGCGCCCTACAATGAGCAGTTCTTC.

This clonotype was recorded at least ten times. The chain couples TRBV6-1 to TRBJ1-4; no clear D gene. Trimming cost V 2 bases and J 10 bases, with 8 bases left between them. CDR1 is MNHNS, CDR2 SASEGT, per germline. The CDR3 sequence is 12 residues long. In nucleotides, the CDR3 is TGTGCCAGCAGTGAAATGGACTTAAAACTGTTTTTT. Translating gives CASSEMDLKLFF.

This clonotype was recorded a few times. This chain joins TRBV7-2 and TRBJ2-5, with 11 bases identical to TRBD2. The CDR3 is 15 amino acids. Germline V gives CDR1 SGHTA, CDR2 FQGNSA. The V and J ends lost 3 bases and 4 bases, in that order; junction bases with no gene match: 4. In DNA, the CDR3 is TGTGCCAGCAGCTTTACCGGGACTAGCGGAGAGACCCAGTACTTC. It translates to CASSFTGTSGETQYF.

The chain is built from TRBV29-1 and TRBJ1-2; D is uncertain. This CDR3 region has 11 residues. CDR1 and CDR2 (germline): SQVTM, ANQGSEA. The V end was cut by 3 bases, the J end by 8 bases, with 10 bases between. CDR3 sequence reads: CSVEAPWGYTF. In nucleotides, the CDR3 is TGCAGCGTTGAGGCTCCATGGGGCTACACCTTC.

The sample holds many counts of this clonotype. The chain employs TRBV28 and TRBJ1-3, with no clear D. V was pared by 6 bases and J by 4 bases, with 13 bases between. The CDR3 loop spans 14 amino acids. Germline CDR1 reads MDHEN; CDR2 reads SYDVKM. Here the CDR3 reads CASSQNPLGNTIYF. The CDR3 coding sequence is TGTGCCAGCAGCCAAAATCCCCTGGGAAACACCATATATTTT.

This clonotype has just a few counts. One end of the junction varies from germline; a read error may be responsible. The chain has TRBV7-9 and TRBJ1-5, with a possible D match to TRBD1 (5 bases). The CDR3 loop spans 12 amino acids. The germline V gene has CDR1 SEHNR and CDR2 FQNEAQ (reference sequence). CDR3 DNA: TGTGCCAGCACCTCAGGGAACCAGCCCCGGCATTTT. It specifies CASTSGNQPRHF.

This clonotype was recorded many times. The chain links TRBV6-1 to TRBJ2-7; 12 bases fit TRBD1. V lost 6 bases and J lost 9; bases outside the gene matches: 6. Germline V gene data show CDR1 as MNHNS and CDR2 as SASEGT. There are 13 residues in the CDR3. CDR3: CASRYGTGGAQYF. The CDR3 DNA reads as TGTGCCAGCAGATACGGGACAGGGGGCGCGCAGTACTTC.

The CDR3 loop reads CSARLPGQVSYGYTF. CDR3 DNA sequence: TGCAGTGCTAGACTTCCGGGACAGGTTTCCTATGGCTACACCTTC. V and J are TRBV20-1 and TRBJ1-2; 8 nucleotides line up with TRBD1. With 2 bases clipped from V and 4 bases from J, the junction kept 9 bases outside the gene matches. Germline V lookup: CDR1 DFQATT, CDR2 SNEGSKA (reference sequence). This CDR3 region has 15 residues.

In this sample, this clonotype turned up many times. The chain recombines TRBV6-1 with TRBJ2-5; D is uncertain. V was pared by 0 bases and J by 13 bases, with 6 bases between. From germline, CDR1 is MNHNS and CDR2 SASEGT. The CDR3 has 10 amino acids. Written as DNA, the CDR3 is TGTGCCAGCAGTGAAGCGCTATCGTACTTC. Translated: CASSEALSYF.

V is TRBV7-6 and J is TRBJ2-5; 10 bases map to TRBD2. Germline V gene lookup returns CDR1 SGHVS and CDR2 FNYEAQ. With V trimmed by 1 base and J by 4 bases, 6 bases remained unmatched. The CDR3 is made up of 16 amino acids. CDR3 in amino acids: CASSLESGGALETQYF. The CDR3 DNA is TGTGCCAGCAGCTTAGAAAGCGGGGGGGCCTTAGAGACCCAGTACTTC.

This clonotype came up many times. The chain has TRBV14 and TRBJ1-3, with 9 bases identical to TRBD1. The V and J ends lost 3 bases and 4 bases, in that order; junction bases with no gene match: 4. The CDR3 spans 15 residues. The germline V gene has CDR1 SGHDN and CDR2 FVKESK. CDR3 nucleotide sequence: TGTGCCAGCAGCCAGGGACAGGGTTCAGGAAACACCATATATTTT. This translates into CASSQGQGSGNTIYF.

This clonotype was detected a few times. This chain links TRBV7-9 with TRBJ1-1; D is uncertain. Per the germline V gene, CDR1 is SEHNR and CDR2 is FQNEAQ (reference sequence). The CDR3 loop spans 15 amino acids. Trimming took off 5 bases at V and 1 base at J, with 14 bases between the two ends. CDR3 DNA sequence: TGTGCCAGCAGCCCCTGGGTGAAACCGAACACTGAAGCTTTCTTT. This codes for CASSPWVKPNTEAFF.

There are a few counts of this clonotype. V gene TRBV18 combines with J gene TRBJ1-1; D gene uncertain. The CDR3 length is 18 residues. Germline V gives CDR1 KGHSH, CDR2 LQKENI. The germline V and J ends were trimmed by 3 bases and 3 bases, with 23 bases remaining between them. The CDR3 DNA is TGTGCCAGCTCACCCACTTCCGATAAACTCAGTCGGGACACTGAAGCTTTCTTT. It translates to CASSPTSDKLSRDTEAFF.

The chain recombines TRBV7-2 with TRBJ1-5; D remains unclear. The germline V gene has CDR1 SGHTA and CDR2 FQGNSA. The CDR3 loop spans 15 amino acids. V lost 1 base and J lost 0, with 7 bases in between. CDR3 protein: CASSLVAASNQPQHF. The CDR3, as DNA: TGTGCCAGCAGCTTAGTGGCAGCTAGCAATCAGCCCCAGCATTTT.

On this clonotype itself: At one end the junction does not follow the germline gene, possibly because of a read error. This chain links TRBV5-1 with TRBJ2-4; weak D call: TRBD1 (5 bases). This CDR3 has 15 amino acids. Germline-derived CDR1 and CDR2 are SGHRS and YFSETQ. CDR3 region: CASSQAQGAKNIQYF. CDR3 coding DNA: TGCGCCAGCTCCCAGGCCCAAGGGGCCAAAAACATCCAGTACTTC.

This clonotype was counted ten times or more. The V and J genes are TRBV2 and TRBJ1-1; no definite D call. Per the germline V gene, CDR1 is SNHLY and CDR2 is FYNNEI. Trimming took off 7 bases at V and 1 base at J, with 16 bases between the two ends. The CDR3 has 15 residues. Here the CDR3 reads CASIPSSGGNTEAFF. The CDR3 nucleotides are TGTGCCAGCATTCCTAGCAGTGGAGGGAACACTGAAGCTTTCTTT.

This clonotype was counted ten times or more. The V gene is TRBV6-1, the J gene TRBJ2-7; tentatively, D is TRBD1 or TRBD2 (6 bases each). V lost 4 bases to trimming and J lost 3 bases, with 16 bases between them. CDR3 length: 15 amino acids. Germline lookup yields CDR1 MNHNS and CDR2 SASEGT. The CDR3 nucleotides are TGTGCCAGCAGTGTGGGGAGGACAGCTGTCTACGAGCAGTACTTC. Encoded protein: CASSVGRTAVYEQYF.